This is a list of T cell receptor beta chains from one sample in a study of identical twins. TCRdb called the 5' RACE reads again in MiXCR, with one record for every CDR3 protein. In the table there are 300,000 to 400,000 distinct CDR3 sequences, 12% of which are singletons. The data also belong to a second study, concerning yellow fever vaccine responses in identical twins.

Sequenced material: CD8+ T cells sorted from blood. These receptors originate from a woman aged 18-29 years in good health. The CDR3 runs from the conserved cysteine through the conserved F or W. D genes are given only for firm matches. Clone size, where shown, is once, few, many, or a class for clones that have expanded.

J	D	size	V	DNA	CDR3
TRBJ2-1	.	few	TRBV5-5	TGTGCCAGCAGCCACCGGTTGGGGGCATCCTACAATGAGCAGTTCTTC	CASSHRLGASYNEQFF
TRBJ2-7	TRBD2	few	TRBV3-1	TGTGCCAGCAGCGAATTAACTAGCGGGAGTGAGCAGTACTTC	CASSELTSGSEQYF
TRBJ1-3	.	.	TRBV11-2	TGTGCCAGCAGCTTTAGCTCTGGAAACACCATATATTTT	CASSFSSGNTIYF
TRBJ2-5	TRBD1	.	TRBV4-2	TGTGCCAGCAGCCAATGGGACAGGGGCTTAGAGACCCAGTACTTC	CASSQWDRGLETQYF
TRBJ2-3	TRBD2	.	TRBV11-2	TGTGCCAGCAGCTTCGCGGGACTAACTACAGATACGCAGTATTTT	CASSFAGLTTDTQYF
TRBJ2-5	.	.	TRBV6-1	TGTGCCAGCAGTGAAGAGACAGTAGAAGAGACCCAGTACTTC	CASSEETVEETQYF
TRBJ2-1	.	.	TRBV28	TGTGCCAGCAGTCGAGGGTCCAATGAGCAGTTCTTC	CASSRGSNEQFF
TRBJ2-6	.	.	TRBV5-1	TGCGCCAGCACACCCCGACTGGCCTCTGGGGCCAACGTCCTGACTTTC	CASTPRLASGANVLTF
TRBJ2-7	TRBD2	.	TRBV5-6	TGTGCCAGCAGCTTGTGGGGGACTAGCGGTTACGAGCAGTACTTC	CASSLWGTSGYEQYF
TRBJ2-7	.	.	TRBV4-1	TGCGCCAGCAACCTAAGGACGGGGGCATCCTACGAGCAGTACTTC	CASNLRTGASYEQYF
TRBJ2-3	TRBD1	few	TRBV4-1	TGCGCCAGCAGCCAACCCGACAGGGGTCGTTTATCCACAGATACGCAGTATTTT	CASSQPDRGRLSTDTQYF
TRBJ1-3	TRBD1	.	TRBV5-6	TGTGCCAGCAGCGCCTGGGGACAGGGGATCTTCTCTGGAAACACCATATATTTT	CASSAWGQGIFSGNTIYF
TRBJ2-3	.	many	TRBV12-3/TRBV12-4	TGTGCCAGCAACCTCGGGTCTAGCACAGATACGCAGTATTTT	CASNLGSSTDTQYF
TRBJ2-1	TRBD2	many	TRBV20-1	TGCAGTGCTAGAGATTTAGCGGGGGCCTCCTACAATGAGCAGTTCTTC	CSARDLAGASYNEQFF
TRBJ1-2	TRBD1	many	TRBV5-6	TGTGCCAGCAGCTTGCAGGAGACAGGGGATTGGTATGGCTACACCTTC	CASSLQETGDWYGYTF
TRBJ2-3	.	.	TRBV20-1	TGCAGTGCTAGACGTCCGGGAGACACAGATACGCAGTATTTT	CSARRPGDTDTQYF
TRBJ2-1	.	.	TRBV7-9	TGTGCCAGCAGCTTAGCGGTGGGAATCTACAATGAGCAGTTCTTC	CASSLAVGIYNEQFF
TRBJ2-7	.	.	TRBV6-5	TGTGCCAGCAGTTACCCCGCCGGGAAAGGATTATACGAGCAGTACTTC	CASSYPAGKGLYEQYF
TRBJ2-3	.	.	TRBV20-1	TGCAGTGCTAGAGCGGGAGAAGGGAATACGCAGTATTTT	CSARAGEGNTQYF
TRBJ2-3	.	.	TRBV27	TGTGCCAGCAGTTTATCTAGTAGATCAGATACGCAGTATTTT	CASSLSSRSDTQYF
TRBJ1-2	.	many	TRBV5-1	TGCGCCAGCAGCTTACGGATAGGGCAGGCAACTGCTAACTATGGCTACACCTTC	CASSLRIGQATANYGYTF
TRBJ2-6	.	few	TRBV12-3/TRBV12-4	TGTGCCAGCAGTAGCGACAGCTCTGGGGCCAACGTCCTGACTTTC	CASSSDSSGANVLTF
TRBJ2-2	.	.	TRBV21-1	TGTGCCAGCAGTATTGACAGGGGGCACACCGGGGAGCTGTTTTTT	CASSIDRGHTGELFF
TRBJ2-2	TRBD2	few	TRBV12-3/TRBV12-4	TGTGCCAGCAGTCTGTGGGGGGAGGGCGGGGAGCTGTTTTTT	CASSLWGEGGELFF
TRBJ2-7	.	few	TRBV13	TGTGCCAGCAGCCCCCGTGTGGGGGTGGGAACCTACGAGCAGTACTTC	CASSPRVGVGTYEQYF
TRBJ1-5	.	.	TRBV19	TGTGCCAGTAGTACTTTGGGTTATAGCAATCAGCCCCAGCATTTT	CASSTLGYSNQPQHF
TRBJ2-1	TRBD2	few	TRBV9	TGTGCCAGCAGCGTAGGCTGGCGGGAGGGCTCTTACAATGAGCAGTTCTTC	CASSVGWREGSYNEQFF
TRBJ2-1	.	.	TRBV6-1	TGTGCCAGCAGTCCCGGAGGTAACTCCTGCAATGAGCAGTTCTTC	CASSPGGNSCNEQFF
TRBJ2-7	TRBD1	few	TRBV7-2	TGTGCCAGCAGCTTAGCGCTGGGACAGGGCTACGAGCAGTACTTC	CASSLALGQGYEQYF
TRBJ1-5	.	.	TRBV24-1	TGTGCCACCAGTGACCCCGCGCCGAAACCTAGCAATCAGCCCCAGCATTTT	CATSDPAPKPSNQPQHF